The T cell receptor (beta chain) described here comes from a study of T cells and copy number aberrations in small-cell lung cancer (dated by TCRdb to about 2021). For the study in its entirety: TCR repertoire sequencing was paired with whole-exome sequencing of the same tumor regions to relate T cell metrics to mutations and copy number aberrations. Tumor TCR data existed for about 17 patients, while about 14 patients had TCR data covering both tumor and normal tissue. The paper's findings and limits, for the study overall: Compared with adjacent lung tissue, tumors showed lower T-cell density, richness and clonality, although the density difference was not significant. Because surgical resection is uncommon in small-cell lung cancer, the study was limited by a small sample size, and the findings need validation. Every specimen was formalin-fixed paraffin-embedded tissue, a material known to introduce sequencing artifacts.

About this clone itself: There is no known antigen for this receptor. Base qualities are missing; no much larger clone stands one base away.

Via the germline V gene, CDR1 is MDHEN and CDR2 SYDVKM. Including cysteine and phenylalanine, the CDR3 has 14 amino acids. The only DNA kept is the CDR3, 42 bases in frame from the first base. A distance of 12 bases separates the germline ends of V and J, which lose 6 bases and 3 bases respectively. Patients with limited-stage small-cell lung cancer who underwent surgical resection in Hangzhou, China, between the late 2000s and the early 2020s were included as donors. Every donor went straight to surgery with no preoperative chemotherapy or radiotherapy, and no donor was given immunotherapy either before or after surgery. Each of the approximately 19 patients in the sequenced cohort was a smoker or a heavy second-hand smoker. Adjacent normal lung tissue was taken at least 2 cm away from the tumor margin, and two pathologists confirmed morphologically that the tissue was free of malignant cells. To characterize T cell repertoire heterogeneity, the study applied multi-region TCR-beta sequencing to resected limited-stage small-cell lung cancers and to tumor-adjacent lung tissue. The AllPrep DNA/RNA FFPE Kit (Qiagen) was used to extract genomic DNA from the FFPE tissue.

The immunoSEQ hsTCRB Kit, with multiplexed V- and J-gene primers, was used to amplify TCR-beta CDR3 regions from genomic DNA. Unique DNA barcodes were added in a second PCR, and the samples were pooled together with one negative control and one positive control. An Illumina MiSeq running a 150-cycle paired-end protocol was used to sequence the pooled TCR-beta libraries. In the paper's pipeline: Raw sequencing data were processed by Adaptive Biotechnologies into a report with normalized, annotated TCR-beta repertoires. T-cell density was computed as TCR-beta templates normalized to usable DNA, which was estimated by amplifying housekeeping genes. Clonality was defined as 1 minus Pielou's evenness, while richness was a count of unique rearrangements. Here the immuneACCESS table is served through TCRdb, limited to in-frame sequences with V and J called. Missing clones are a known gap in these copies; in checked studies unresolved V genes cover under half, and the rest lacks a known reason. For V, J and clone size, that table is used; D and trimming come from the DNA. This sample gives approximately 6,600 clones in total; 76% of them show up just once. Of the sample, 9.4% falls within the top ten clones.

The material sequenced was normal tissue next to the tumor. The sequence came from a woman in her seventies with small cell lung cancer. Some clones in this sample may be carry-over from other donors' samples. The chain was built from TRBV28 and TRBJ1-3, with a weak D call of TRBD1 (5 bases match). The nucleotide sequence is TGTGCCAGCAGCCCCCGACAGATTGGAAACACCATATATTTT. Its translation reads: CASSPRQIGNTIYF.